The rows below give T cell receptor beta chains drawn from one sample of a study of T cell changes during pregnancy in multiple sclerosis. Libraries were prepared by immunoSEQ multiplex PCR; TCRdb keeps only in-frame clonotypes and omits some of them. Found here are 35,000 to 50,000 clones, 91% of them singletons; the top ten hold roughly 1.8%. This specimen was CD4+ T cells from peripheral blood mononuclear cells, taken after pregnancy. The receptors come from a female donor in good health, enrolled as a control in a pregnancy study. Each CDR3 is given with its conserved first and last residue. The D gene is left open where the match is weak.

V gene: TRBV5-1; J gene: TRBJ2-1; D gene: TRBD2; CDR3 protein: CASSLLLAGGVYNEQFF
V gene: TRBV19; J gene: TRBJ2-7; D gene: TRBD2; CDR3 protein: CASSGTSGGAHSYEQYF
V gene: TRBV5-6; J gene: TRBJ2-1; D gene: NA; CDR3 protein: CASSLRGDFNEQFF
V gene: TRBV19; J gene: TRBJ2-3; D gene: TRBD2; CDR3 protein: CASSIGAGRVDTQYF
V gene: TRBV5-8; J gene: TRBJ2-5; D gene: TRBD1; CDR3 protein: CASSLGGTGVQETQYF
V gene: TRBV5-3; J gene: TRBJ1-1; D gene: NA; CDR3 protein: CARSLPVVQAFF
V gene: TRBV13; J gene: TRBJ2-3; D gene: NA; CDR3 protein: CASSLGLFLDTQYF
V gene: TRBV7-2; J gene: TRBJ1-6; D gene: NA; CDR3 protein: CASTLSLNSPLHF
V gene: TRBV9; J gene: TRBJ2-1; D gene: TRBD2; CDR3 protein: CASSPGGLAEFLRSYNEQFF
V gene: TRBV5-1; J gene: TRBJ2-3; D gene: NA; CDR3 protein: CASSWGGTDTQYF
V gene: TRBV7-2; J gene: TRBJ2-5; D gene: TRBD1; CDR3 protein: CASSSNTRTGPGETQYF
V gene: TRBV7-9; J gene: TRBJ1-1; D gene: TRBD1; CDR3 protein: CASSLNRGLNTEAFF
V gene: TRBV7-2; J gene: TRBJ2-5; D gene: TRBD1; CDR3 protein: CASSRDRGREETQYF
V gene: TRBV5-1; J gene: TRBJ2-7; D gene: TRBD2; CDR3 protein: CASSLGPGTSGGLVYEQYF
V gene: TRBV28; J gene: TRBJ1-3; D gene: TRBD1; CDR3 protein: CASSFQGARNTIYF
V gene: TRBV7-7; J gene: TRBJ2-3; D gene: TRBD2; CDR3 protein: CASSRLAGRGTDTQYF
V gene: TRBV6-1; J gene: TRBJ2-1; D gene: TRBD1; CDR3 protein: CASSEGTGLYNEQFF
V gene: TRBV19; J gene: TRBJ2-2; D gene: NA; CDR3 protein: CASSAGNTNTGELFF
V gene: TRBV5-1; J gene: TRBJ2-1; D gene: TRBD2; CDR3 protein: CASSNLAVSYNEQFF
V gene: TRBV4-1; J gene: TRBJ1-2; D gene: NA; CDR3 protein: CASSRGGGIYGYTF
V gene: TRBV6-5; J gene: TRBJ2-7; D gene: TRBD2; CDR3 protein: CATSGGVRYEQYF
V gene: TRBV29-1; J gene: TRBJ2-7; D gene: NA; CDR3 protein: CSVAPQGYEQYF
V gene: TRBV7-8; J gene: TRBJ2-7; D gene: NA; CDR3 protein: CASSLREASYEQYF
V gene: TRBV21-1; J gene: TRBJ1-4; D gene: NA; CDR3 protein: CASSNYRGRVEKLFF
V gene: TRBV7-2; J gene: TRBJ2-2; D gene: NA; CDR3 protein: CASSLWGGAGNTGELFF
V gene: TRBV29-1; J gene: TRBJ1-4; D gene: NA; CDR3 protein: CSVRGRLYEKLFF
V gene: TRBV5-1; J gene: TRBJ2-3; D gene: NA; CDR3 protein: CASSLAPGSTDTQYF
V gene: TRBV18; J gene: TRBJ1-1; D gene: TRBD1; CDR3 protein: CASTSQQGVAEAFF
V gene: TRBV6-5; J gene: TRBJ2-1; D gene: TRBD2; CDR3 protein: CASSLLAGTSNEQFF
V gene: TRBV4-2; J gene: TRBJ1-3; D gene: NA; CDR3 protein: CASSQERGGLSGNTIYF
V gene: TRBV14; J gene: TRBJ2-1; D gene: TRBD2; CDR3 protein: CASSLLTRTSEQFF
V gene: TRBV5-8; J gene: TRBJ1-3; D gene: NA; CDR3 protein: CASSHSVHSGNTIYF
V gene: TRBV6-4; J gene: TRBJ2-3; D gene: TRBD2; CDR3 protein: CASSPGLATDTQYF
V gene: TRBV13; J gene: TRBJ2-7; D gene: TRBD2; CDR3 protein: CASLAGVSYEQYF
V gene: TRBV29-1; J gene: TRBJ2-3; D gene: NA; CDR3 protein: CSVQGDVTDTQYF
V gene: TRBV11-2; J gene: TRBJ1-5; D gene: NA; CDR3 protein: CASSLLQGYQPQHF
V gene: TRBV28; J gene: TRBJ2-7; D gene: TRBD2; CDR3 protein: CASSTLLGTSSYEQYF
V gene: TRBV7-2; J gene: TRBJ2-7; D gene: TRBD1; CDR3 protein: CASSLLGQGYEQYF
V gene: TRBV4-1; J gene: TRBJ2-1; D gene: TRBD2; CDR3 protein: CASSQDRLGTRGNEQFF
V gene: TRBV4-2; J gene: TRBJ2-2; D gene: NA; CDR3 protein: CASSQDSGRRTGELFF
V gene: TRBV29-1; J gene: TRBJ1-1; D gene: TRBD1; CDR3 protein: CSVPGQGTEAFF
V gene: TRBV6-1; J gene: TRBJ1-4; D gene: TRBD1; CDR3 protein: CASSLDRDNEKLFF
V gene: TRBV6-1; J gene: TRBJ2-7; D gene: NA; CDR3 protein: CASSELSFEQYF
V gene: TRBV6-5; J gene: TRBJ2-2; D gene: NA; CDR3 protein: CASTRSLKPGELFF
V gene: TRBV28; J gene: TRBJ2-1; D gene: TRBD1; CDR3 protein: CASSLGRGQGLYEQFF
V gene: TRBV28; J gene: TRBJ1-2; D gene: TRBD1; CDR3 protein: CASSPGTGNYGYTF
V gene: TRBV7-8; J gene: TRBJ1-6; D gene: NA; CDR3 protein: CASGWGLPGSPLHF